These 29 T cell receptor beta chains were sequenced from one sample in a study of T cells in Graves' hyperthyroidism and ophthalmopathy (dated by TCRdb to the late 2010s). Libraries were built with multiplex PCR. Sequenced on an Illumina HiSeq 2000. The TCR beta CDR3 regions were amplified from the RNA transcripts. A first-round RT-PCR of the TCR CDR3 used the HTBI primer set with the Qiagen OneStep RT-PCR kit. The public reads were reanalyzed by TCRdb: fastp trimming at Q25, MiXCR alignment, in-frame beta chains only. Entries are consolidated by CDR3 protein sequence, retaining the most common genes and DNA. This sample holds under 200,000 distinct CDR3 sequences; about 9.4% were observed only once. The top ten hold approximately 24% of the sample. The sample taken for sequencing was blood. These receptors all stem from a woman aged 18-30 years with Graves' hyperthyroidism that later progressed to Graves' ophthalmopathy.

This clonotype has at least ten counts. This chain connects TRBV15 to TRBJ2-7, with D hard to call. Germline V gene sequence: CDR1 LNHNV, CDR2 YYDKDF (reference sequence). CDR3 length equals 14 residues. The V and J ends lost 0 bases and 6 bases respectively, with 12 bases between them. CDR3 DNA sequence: TGTGCCACCAGCAGAGATCGACGGGCAGGCGAGCAGTACTTC. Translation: CATSRDRRAGEQYF.

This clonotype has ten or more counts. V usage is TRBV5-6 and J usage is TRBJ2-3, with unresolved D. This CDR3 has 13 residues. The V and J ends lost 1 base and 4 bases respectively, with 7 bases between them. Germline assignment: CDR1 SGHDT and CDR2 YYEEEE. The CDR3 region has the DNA TGTGCCAGCAGCTTGCCTAGTTCAGATACGCAGTATTTT. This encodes CASSLPSSDTQYF.

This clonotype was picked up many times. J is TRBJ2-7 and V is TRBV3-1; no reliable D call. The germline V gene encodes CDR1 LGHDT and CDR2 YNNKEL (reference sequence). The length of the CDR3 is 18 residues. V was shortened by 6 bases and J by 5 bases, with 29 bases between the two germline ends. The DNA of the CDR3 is TGTGCCAGCAGGGACGAAAAGGGTATGAGACACCCGATTAACGAGCAGTACTTC. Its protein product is CASRDEKGMRHPINEQYF.

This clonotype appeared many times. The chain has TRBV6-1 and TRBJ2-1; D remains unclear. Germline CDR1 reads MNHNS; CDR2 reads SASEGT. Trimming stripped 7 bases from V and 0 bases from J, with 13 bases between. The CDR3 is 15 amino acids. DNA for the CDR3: TGTGCCAGCAACCCAGAGCCTAGCTCCTACAATGAGCAGTTCTTC. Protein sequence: CASNPEPSSYNEQFF.

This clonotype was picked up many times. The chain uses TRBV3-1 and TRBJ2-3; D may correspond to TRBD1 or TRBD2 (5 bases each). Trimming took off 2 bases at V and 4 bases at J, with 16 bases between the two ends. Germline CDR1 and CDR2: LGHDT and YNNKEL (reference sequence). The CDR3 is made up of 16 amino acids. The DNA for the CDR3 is TGTGCCAGCAGCCAATGGGACCGGGGTGGTGCAGATACGCAGTATTTT. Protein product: CASSQWDRGGADTQYF.

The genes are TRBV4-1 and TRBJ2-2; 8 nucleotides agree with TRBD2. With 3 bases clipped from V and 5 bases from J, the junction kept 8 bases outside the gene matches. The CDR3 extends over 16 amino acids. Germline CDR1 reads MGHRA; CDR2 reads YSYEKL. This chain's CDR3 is CASSQGPGGLTGELFF. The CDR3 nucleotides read TGCGCCAGCAGCCAGGGTCCGGGGGGGCTGACCGGGGAGCTGTTTTTT.

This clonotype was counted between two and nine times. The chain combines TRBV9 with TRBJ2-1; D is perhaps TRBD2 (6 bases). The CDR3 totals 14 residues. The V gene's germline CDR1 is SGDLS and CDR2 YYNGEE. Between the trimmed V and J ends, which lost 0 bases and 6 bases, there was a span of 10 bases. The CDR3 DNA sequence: TGTGCCAGCAGCGTAGTTCACGGGAGCAATGAGCAGTTCTTC. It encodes CASSVVHGSNEQFF.

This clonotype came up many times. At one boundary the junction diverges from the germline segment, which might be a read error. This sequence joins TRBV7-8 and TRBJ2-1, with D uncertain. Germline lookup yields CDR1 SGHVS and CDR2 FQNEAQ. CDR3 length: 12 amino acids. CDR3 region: CASSLVGIEQFF. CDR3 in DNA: TGTGCCAGCAGTTTAGTGGGGATTGAGCAGTTCTTC.

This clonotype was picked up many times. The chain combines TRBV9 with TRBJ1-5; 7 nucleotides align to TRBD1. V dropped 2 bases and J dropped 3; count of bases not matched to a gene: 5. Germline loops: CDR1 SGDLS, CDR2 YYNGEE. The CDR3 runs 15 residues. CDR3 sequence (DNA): TGTGCCAGCAGCGTTACGGGACAGTACAATCAGCCCCAGCATTTT. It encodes CASSVTGQYNQPQHF.

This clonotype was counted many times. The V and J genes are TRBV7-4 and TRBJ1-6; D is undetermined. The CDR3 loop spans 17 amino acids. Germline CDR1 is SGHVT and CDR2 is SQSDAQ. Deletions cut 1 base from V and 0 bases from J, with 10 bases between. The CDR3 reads CASSLELFSSYNSPLHF. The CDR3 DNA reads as TGTGCCAGCAGCTTAGAACTTTTCAGCTCCTATAATTCACCCCTCCACTTT.

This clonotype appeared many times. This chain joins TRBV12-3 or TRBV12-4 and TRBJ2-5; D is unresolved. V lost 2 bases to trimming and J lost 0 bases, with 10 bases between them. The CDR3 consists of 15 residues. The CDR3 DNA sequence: TGTGCCAGCAGTTTATTGGGTCCGGACCAAGAGACCCAGTACTTC. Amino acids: CASSLLGPDQETQYF.

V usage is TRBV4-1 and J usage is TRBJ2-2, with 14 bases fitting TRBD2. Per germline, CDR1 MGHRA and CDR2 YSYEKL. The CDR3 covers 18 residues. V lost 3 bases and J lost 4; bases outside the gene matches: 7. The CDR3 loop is CASSHRLAGGPLTGELFF. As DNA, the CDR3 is TGCGCCAGCAGCCACAGACTAGCGGGAGGGCCACTCACCGGGGAGCTGTTTTTT.

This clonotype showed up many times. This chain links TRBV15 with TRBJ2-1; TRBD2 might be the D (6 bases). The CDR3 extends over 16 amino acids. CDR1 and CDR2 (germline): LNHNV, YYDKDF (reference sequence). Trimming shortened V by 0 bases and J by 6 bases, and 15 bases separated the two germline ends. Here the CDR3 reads CATSRDGGIGFNEQFF. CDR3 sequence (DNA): TGTGCCACCAGCAGAGATGGCGGGATAGGATTCAATGAGCAGTTCTTC.

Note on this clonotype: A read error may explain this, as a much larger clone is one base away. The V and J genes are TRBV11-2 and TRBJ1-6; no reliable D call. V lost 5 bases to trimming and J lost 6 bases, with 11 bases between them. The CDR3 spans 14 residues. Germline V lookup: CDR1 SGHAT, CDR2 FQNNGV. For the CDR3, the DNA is TGTGCCAGCAGCACCCGGATAGCTAATTCACCCCTCCACTTT. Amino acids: CASSTRIANSPLHF.

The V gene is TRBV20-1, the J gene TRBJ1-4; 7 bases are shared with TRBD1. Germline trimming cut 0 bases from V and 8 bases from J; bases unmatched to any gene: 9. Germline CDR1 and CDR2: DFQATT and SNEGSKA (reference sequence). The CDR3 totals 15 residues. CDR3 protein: CSARDGQGVREKLFF. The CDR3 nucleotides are TGCAGTGCTAGAGATGGTCAGGGGGTGCGCGAAAAACTGTTTTTT.

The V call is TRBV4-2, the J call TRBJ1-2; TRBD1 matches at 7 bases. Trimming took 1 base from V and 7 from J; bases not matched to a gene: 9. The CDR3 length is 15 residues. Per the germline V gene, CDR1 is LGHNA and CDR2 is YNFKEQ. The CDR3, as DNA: TGTGCCAGCAGCCAAGTTGTAACAGGGGCGAGTGGCTACACCTTC. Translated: CASSQVVTGASGYTF.

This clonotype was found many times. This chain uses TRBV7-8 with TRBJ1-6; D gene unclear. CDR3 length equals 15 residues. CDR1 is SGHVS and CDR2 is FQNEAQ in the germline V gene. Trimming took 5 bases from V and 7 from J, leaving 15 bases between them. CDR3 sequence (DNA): TGTGCCAGCAGCCCCGGGAGTCCTGTAAATTCACCCCTCCACTTT. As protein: CASSPGSPVNSPLHF.

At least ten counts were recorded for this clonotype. The CDR3 bases are TGTGCCTGGAGTCAATCGCCGGTAGCTCGCTCCTACAATGAGCAGTTCTTC. Its translation is CAWSQSPVARSYNEQFF. The genes are TRBV30 and TRBJ2-1, with D hard to call. Deletions cut 2 bases from V and 0 bases from J, with 17 bases between. CDR3 length equals 17 residues. The germline V gene has CDR1 GTSNPN and CDR2 SVGIG (reference sequence).

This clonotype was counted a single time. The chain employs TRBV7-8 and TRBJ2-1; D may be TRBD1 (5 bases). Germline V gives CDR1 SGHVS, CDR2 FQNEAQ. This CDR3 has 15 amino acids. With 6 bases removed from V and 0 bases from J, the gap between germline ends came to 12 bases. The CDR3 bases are TGTGCCAGCAGTTACCGCAGGGACTCCTACAATGAGCAGTTCTTC. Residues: CASSYRRDSYNEQFF.

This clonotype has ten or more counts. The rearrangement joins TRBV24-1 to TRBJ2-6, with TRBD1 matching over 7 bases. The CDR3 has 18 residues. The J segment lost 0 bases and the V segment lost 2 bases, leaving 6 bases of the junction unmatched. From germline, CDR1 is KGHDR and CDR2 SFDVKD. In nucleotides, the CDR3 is TGTGCCACCAGTGATTCGACAGGGTCCCACTCTGGGGCCAACGTCCTGACTTTC. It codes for CATSDSTGSHSGANVLTF.

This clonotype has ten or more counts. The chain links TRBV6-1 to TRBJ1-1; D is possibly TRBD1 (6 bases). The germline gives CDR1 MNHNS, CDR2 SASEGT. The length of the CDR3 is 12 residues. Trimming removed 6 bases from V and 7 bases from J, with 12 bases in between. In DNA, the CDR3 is TGTGCCAGCAGACTCCGACAGGTTGAAGCTTTCTTT. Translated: CASRLRQVEAFF.

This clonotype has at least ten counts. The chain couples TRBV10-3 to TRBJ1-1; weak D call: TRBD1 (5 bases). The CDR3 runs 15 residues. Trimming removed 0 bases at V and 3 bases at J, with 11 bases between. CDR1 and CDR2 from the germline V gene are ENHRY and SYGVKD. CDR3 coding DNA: TGTGCCATCAGTGAGTCCGGGACTGAGGACACTGAAGCTTTCTTT. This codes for CAISESGTEDTEAFF.

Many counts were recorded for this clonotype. CDR3 nucleotides: TGTGCCAGCAGTGAAGCTGTATCATTCAGGGATACGGCAGAGACCCAGTACTTC. It translates to CASSEAVSFRDTAETQYF. This sequence joins TRBV6-1 and TRBJ2-5; maybe TRBD1 (5 bases). Looked up from germline, CDR1 is MNHNS and CDR2 is SASEGT. Trimming shortened V by 0 bases and J by 4 bases, and 21 bases separated the two germline ends. This CDR3 comprises 18 residues.

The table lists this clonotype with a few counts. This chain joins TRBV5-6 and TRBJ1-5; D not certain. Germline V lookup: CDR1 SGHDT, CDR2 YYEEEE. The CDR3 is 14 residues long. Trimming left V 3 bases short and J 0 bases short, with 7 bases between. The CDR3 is CASSSVNSNQPQHF. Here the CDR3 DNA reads TGTGCCAGCAGCTCGGTTAATAGCAATCAGCCCCAGCATTTT.

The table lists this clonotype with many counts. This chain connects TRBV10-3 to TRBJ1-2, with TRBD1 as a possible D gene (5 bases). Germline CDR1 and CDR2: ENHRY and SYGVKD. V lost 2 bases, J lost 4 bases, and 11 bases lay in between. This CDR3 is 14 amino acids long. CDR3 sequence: CAISEAGSGYGYTF. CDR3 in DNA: TGTGCCATCAGTGAGGCAGGGTCGGGCTATGGCTACACCTTC.

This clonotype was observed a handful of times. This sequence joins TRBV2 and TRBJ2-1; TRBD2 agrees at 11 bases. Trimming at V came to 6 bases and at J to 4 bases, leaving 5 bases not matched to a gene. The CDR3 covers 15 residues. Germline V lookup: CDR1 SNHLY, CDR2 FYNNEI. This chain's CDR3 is CASSDLAGGYNEQFF. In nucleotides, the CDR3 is TGTGCCAGCAGCGATCTAGCGGGAGGTTACAATGAGCAGTTCTTC.

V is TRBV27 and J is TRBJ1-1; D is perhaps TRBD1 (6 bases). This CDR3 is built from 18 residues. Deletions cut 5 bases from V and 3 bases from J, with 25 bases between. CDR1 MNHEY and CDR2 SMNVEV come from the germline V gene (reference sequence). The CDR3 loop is CASSLAGAGRASHTEAFF. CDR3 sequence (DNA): TGTGCCAGCAGTCTGGCGGGGGCAGGGAGGGCTTCCCACACTGAAGCTTTCTTT.

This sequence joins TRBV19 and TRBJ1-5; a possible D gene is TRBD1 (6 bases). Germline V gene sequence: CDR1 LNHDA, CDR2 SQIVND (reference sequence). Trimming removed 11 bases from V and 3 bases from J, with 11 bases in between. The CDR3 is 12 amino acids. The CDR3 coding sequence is TGTGCCGCCAGGACAGTCAATCAGCCCCAGCATTTT. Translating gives CAARTVNQPQHF.

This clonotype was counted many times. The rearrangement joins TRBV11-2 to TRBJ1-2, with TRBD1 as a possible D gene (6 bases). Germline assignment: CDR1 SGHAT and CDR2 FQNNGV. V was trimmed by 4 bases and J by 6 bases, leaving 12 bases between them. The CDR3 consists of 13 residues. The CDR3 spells CASSYSGADGYTF. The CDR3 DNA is TGTGCCAGCAGCTACTCAGGGGCAGATGGCTACACCTTC.